The 14 T cell receptor beta chains presented below share a single source sample, sequenced in a study of siplizumab effects on memory and regulatory T cells. Method: immunoSEQ multiplex PCR; TCRdb's copy keeps in-frame clones and lacks some. Of approximately 100,000 clones detected, around 90% appear once; the ten largest clones hold roughly 2.7%. Input material: CD4+ T cells sorted from blood. The receptor set was obtained from a human donor in good health. Some clones in this sample may be carry-over from other donors' samples.

V usage is TRBV18 and J usage is TRBJ1-2; the D is unclear. The CDR3 runs to 15 residues. Trimming removed 5 bases from V and 4 bases from J, with 17 bases in between. Germline V CDR1 and CDR2: KGHSH, LQKENI. The CDR3 loop reads CASSIDPNGPYGYTF. The CDR3 DNA reads TGTGCCAGCTCAATAGATCCGAACGGCCCCTATGGCTACACCTTC.

The rearrangement uses TRBV2 and TRBJ2-3, with 8 bases lining up with TRBD1. CDR3 length equals 15 residues. Germline CDR1 is SNHLY and CDR2 is FYNNEI. After removal of 4 bases from V and 8 bases from J, the junction contained 11 bases not matched to a gene. The CDR3 reads CASSGSQGALGTQYF. CDR3 nucleotide sequence: TGTGCCAGCAGTGGAAGTCAGGGGGCATTAGGTACGCAGTATTTT.

The V gene is TRBV19, the J gene TRBJ1-5; D is uncertain. Trimming stripped 8 bases from V and 0 bases from J, with 5 bases between. Germline assignment: CDR1 LNHDA and CDR2 SQIVND (reference sequence). This CDR3 has 12 residues. As DNA, the CDR3 is TGTGCCAGTTCCCCTAGCAATCAGCCCCAGCATTTT. Translating gives CASSPSNQPQHF.

This clone has only one observation. The CDR3 nucleotides read TGTGCCAGCAGCGTAGGAGGACAGGTAGGCTACGAGCAGTACTTC. Its protein product is CASSVGGQVGYEQYF. The J gene is TRBJ2-5, the V gene TRBV9, with TRBD1 identical over 7 bases. The tail of the sequence fits TRBJ2-7 better, so the J call may be wrong. This CDR3 has 15 amino acids. Looked up from germline, CDR1 is SGDLS and CDR2 is YYNGEE.

The V call is TRBV27, the J call TRBJ1-1; weak D call: TRBD1 (5 bases). The CDR3 extends over 13 amino acids. Germline CDR1 reads MNHEY; CDR2 reads SMNVEV (reference sequence). V lost 5 bases and J 11 bases, leaving 18 bases between the germline ends. CDR3 in amino acids: CASSRIDRDRAFF. CDR3 coding DNA: TGTGCCAGCAGTCGAATCGACAGAGATCGGGCTTTCTTT.

CDR3 region: CAWNRGLAVNNEQFF. CDR3 in DNA: TGTGCCTGGAATCGAGGACTAGCGGTAAACAATGAGCAGTTCTTC. This chain joins TRBV30 and TRBJ2-1; the match to TRBD2 covers 10 bases. V was pared by 4 bases and J by 5 bases, with 8 bases of the junction left unmatched. The CDR3 runs to 15 residues. Germline values: CDR1 GTSNPN, CDR2 SVGIG (reference sequence).

The gene calls are TRBV6-6 and TRBJ2-7; TRBD1 matches 8 bases. This CDR3 is 15 amino acids long. Germline values: CDR1 MNHNY, CDR2 SVGAGI (reference sequence). The trim removed 6 bases at V and 6 bases at J, leaving 13 bases unmatched. CDR3 coding DNA: TGTGCCAGCAGCTTACGTACAGGGGGGCCCACCGAGCAGTACTTC. Amino acids: CASSLRTGGPTEQYF.

V usage is TRBV27 and J usage is TRBJ2-7, with D perhaps TRBD1 (6 bases). This CDR3 spans 15 amino acids. The germline CDR1 and CDR2 sequences are MNHEY and SMNVEV (reference sequence). Trimming left V 5 bases short and J 0 bases short, with 14 bases between. The CDR3 protein is CASSPGTQSSYEQYF. In nucleotides, the CDR3 is TGTGCCAGCAGTCCGGGGACACAGAGCTCCTACGAGCAGTACTTC.

This chain links TRBV6-1 with TRBJ2-7, with TRBD2 as a possible D gene (6 bases). CDR3 length: 14 amino acids. Germline CDR1 MNHNS, CDR2 SASEGT. Trimming left V 7 bases short and J 4 bases short, with 17 bases between. The CDR3 spells CASTIGRDEYEQYF. In nucleotides, the CDR3 is TGTGCCAGCACTATCGGGCGGGATGAGTACGAGCAGTACTTC.

The chain combines TRBV2 with TRBJ2-1; 7 bases map to TRBD1. From germline, CDR1 is SNHLY and CDR2 FYNNEI. Trimming cost V 4 bases and J 10 bases; bases outside gene matches: 7. The length of the CDR3 is 13 residues. The CDR3 DNA is TGTGCCAGCAGTGTCAGTCTGGGACAGGAGCAGTTCTTC. Translated: CASSVSLGQEQFF. The whole variable domain, remainder taken from reference TRBV2 and TRBJ2-1, is EPEVTQTPSHQVTQMGQEVILRCVPISNHLYFYWYRQILGQKVEFLVSFYNNEISEKSEIFDDQFSVERPDGSNFTLKIRSTKLEDSAMYFCASSVSLGQEQFFGPGTRLTVL.

This chain connects TRBV29-1 to TRBJ1-2, with a possible D match to TRBD1 (6 bases). V was cut by 3 bases and J by 8 bases, with 16 bases left in between. Germline V gene data show CDR1 as SQVTM and CDR2 as ANQGSEA. CDR3 length equals 13 residues. CDR3 region: CSVEEQGFGGYTF. The DNA of the CDR3 is TGCAGCGTTGAGGAACAGGGATTCGGGGGCTACACCTTC.

The rearrangement joins TRBV7-2 to TRBJ2-5; no clear D gene. The J call may be incorrect, as the DNA end agrees better with TRBJ2-7. This CDR3 is 14 amino acids long. Germline V gives CDR1 SGHTA, CDR2 FQGNSA. The DNA of the CDR3 is TGTGCCAGCAGCGCCCGACTGAGCTCCTACGAGCAGTACTTC. Translating gives CASSARLSSYEQYF.

Worth noting for this clone: Distinct nucleotide sequences in the sample also encode this CDR3. The chain is built from TRBV19 and TRBJ1-5; D is ambiguous. The CDR3 runs 15 residues. In germline, CDR1 is LNHDA, CDR2 SQIVND (reference sequence). Trimming left V 3 bases short and J 1 base short, with 10 bases between. As DNA, the CDR3 is TGTGCCAGTAGTATTCGTGGGCAAAGCAATCAGCCCCAGCATTTT. It translates to CASSIRGQSNQPQHF.

The chain couples TRBV5-8 to TRBJ2-3, with 8 bases identical to TRBD2. There are 18 residues in the CDR3. Germline CDR1 reads SGHTS; CDR2 reads YDEGEE. J gave up 6 bases and V 2 bases, and 17 bases lay outside the gene matches. The CDR3 region has the DNA TGTGCCAGCAGCTTCAACCCACAGGGACTAGGGCTTCAGGATACGCAGTATTTT. Its translation is CASSFNPQGLGLQDTQYF. Complete variable domain (other parts from reference TRBV5-8 and TRBJ2-3): EAGVTQSPTHLIKTRGQQATLRCSPISGHTSVYWYQQALGLGLQFLLWYDEGEERNRGNFPPRFSGRQFPNYSSELNVNALELEDSALYLCASSFNPQGLGLQDTQYFGPGTRLTVL.